The rows below give T cell receptor beta chains drawn from one sample of a study of cytomegalovirus exposure and HLA in healthy donors. The assay was immunoSEQ multiplex PCR, and TCRdb's table has in-frame clones only and misses some. The sample has 210,000 or so clones, around 79% seen once. Sequencing was done on a sample of PBMCs. The receptors were sampled from a man between 18 and 35 years old in good health and CMV-seronegative. The CDR3 runs from the conserved cysteine through the conserved F or W. D genes are given only for firm matches. Rows give clone size only sometimes, using once, few, many, or a class for an expanded clone.

v_call	clone_size	d_call	j_call	cdr3_aa	cdr3_nt
TRBV7-9	NA	TRBD1	TRBJ2-1	CASFGNRGLGEQFF	TGTGCCAGCTTCGGAAACAGGGGTTTAGGTGAGCAGTTCTTC
TRBV5-1	NA	NA	TRBJ1-5	CASSLVTGSQPQHF	TGCGCCAGCAGCTTGGTAACAGGGAGTCAGCCCCAGCATTTT
TRBV9	NA	TRBD2	TRBJ2-1	CASSVDGGGSYNEQFF	TGTGCCAGCAGCGTAGACGGGGGGGGCTCCTACAATGAGCAGTTCTTC
TRBV5-1	NA	TRBD2	TRBJ2-7	CASSHGLAGVVKYF	TGCGCCAGCAGTCATGGGCTAGCGGGAGTGGTTAAGTACTTC
TRBV5-1	NA	NA	TRBJ2-1	CASSPRGYEQFF	TGCGCCAGCAGCCCCCGAGGGTATGAGCAGTTCTTC
TRBV2	NA	TRBD1	TRBJ2-1	CASRTQGAFGNEQFF	TGTGCCAGCAGGACTCAGGGGGCGTTTGGCAATGAGCAGTTCTTC
TRBV6-5	NA	NA	TRBJ2-7	CASSIGGSYEQYF	TGTGCCAGCAGTATAGGGGGATCCTACGAGCAGTACTTC
TRBV30	NA	TRBD1	TRBJ1-2	CAWSVLGDRDGYTF	TGTGCCTGGAGTGTACTGGGGGACAGGGATGGCTACACCTTC
TRBV9	NA	NA	TRBJ1-3	CASSVSRESSGNTIYF	TGTGCTAGCAGCGTATCAAGGGAGAGCTCTGGAAACACCATATATTTT
TRBV9	few	TRBD2	TRBJ2-3	CASSVSGTSGGATQYF	TGTGCCAGCAGCGTCTCCGGGACTAGCGGGGGGGCTACGCAGTATTTT
TRBV11-2	once	NA	TRBJ1-1	CASRPSHDPEAFF	TGTGCCAGCAGACCCTCACACGATCCTGAAGCTTTCTTT
TRBV29-1	NA	NA	TRBJ1-2	CSVGGGPNYGYTF	TGCAGCGTTGGGGGGGGACCTAACTATGGCTACACCTTC
TRBV7-2	NA	NA	TRBJ1-2	CASSLAGDYGYTF	TGTGCCAGCAGCTTAGCAGGGGACTATGGCTACACCTTC
TRBV11-2	NA	TRBD1	TRBJ2-7	CASSFRDRFYEQYF	TGTGCCAGCAGCTTCCGGGACAGATTCTACGAGCAGTACTTC
TRBV4-3	few	TRBD2	TRBJ2-7	CASSQVDLGLAAEQYF	TGCGCCAGCAGCCAGGTTGACCTGGGACTAGCGGCCGAGCAGTACTTC
TRBV7-2	NA	TRBD1	TRBJ2-7	CASSLDRGSLEQYF	TGTGCCAGCAGCTTGGACAGGGGAAGTCTTGAGCAGTACTTC
TRBV29-1	NA	TRBD2	TRBJ2-7	CSVENGLEESEQYF	TGCAGCGTTGAGAATGGACTAGAAGAGTCCGAGCAGTACTTC
TRBV27	NA	NA	TRBJ1-5	CASSHGRVQPQHF	TGTGCCAGCAGCCACGGGAGGGTTCAGCCCCAGCATTTT
TRBV28	NA	NA	TRBJ1-3	CASSTLGGASGNTIYF	TGTGCCAGCAGTACCCTTGGGGGGGCTTCTGGAAACACCATATATTTT
TRBV7-2	NA	NA	TRBJ2-3	CASNSLLTDTQYF	TGTGCCAGCAATTCCCTTCTAACAGATACGCAGTATTTT
TRBV30	NA	TRBD1	TRBJ2-7	CAWSVRGRVNEQYF	TGTGCCTGGAGTGTGAGGGGGCGGGTCAACGAGCAGTACTTC
TRBV4-3	few	TRBD2	TRBJ2-3	CASSQGAGGPSGGTDTQYF	TGCGCCAGCAGCCAAGGTGCGGGAGGGCCCTCAGGTGGCACAGATACGCAGTATTTT
TRBV30	NA	NA	TRBJ1-6	CAWSVLSGAHSPLHF	TGTGCCTGGAGTGTACTGTCGGGAGCCCATTCACCCCTCCACTTT
TRBV5-1	NA	NA	TRBJ2-2	CAIRGHLNTGELFF	TGCGCCATCAGGGGACACCTGAACACCGGGGAGCTGTTTTTT
TRBV4-3	NA	NA	TRBJ2-7	CASKLWSDGDEQYF	TGCGCCAGCAAGTTATGGAGCGACGGGGACGAGCAGTACTTC
TRBV6-6	NA	NA	TRBJ2-1	CASSYIGGSYNEQFF	TGTGCCAGCAGTTACATAGGCGGCTCCTACAATGAGCAGTTCTTC
TRBV6-8	once	TRBD1	TRBJ1-1	CASSVDREKNTEAFF	TGTGCCAGCAGTGTGGACAGGGAAAAGAACACTGAAGCTTTCTTT
TRBV19	NA	TRBD1	TRBJ2-7	CASSSPGQPEQYF	TGTGCCAGTAGTAGCCCGGGACAGCCCGAGCAGTACTTC
TRBV5-5	NA	TRBD2	TRBJ2-3	CASSLGAGELTDTQYF	TGTGCCAGCAGCTTGGGGGCGGGGGAGCTCACAGATACGCAGTATTTT
TRBV9	NA	TRBD1	TRBJ1-2	CASSVGQGNYGYTF	TGTGCCAGCAGCGTAGGACAGGGGAACTATGGCTACACCTTC
TRBV27	NA	NA	TRBJ1-2	CASSLSSGGYGYTF	TGTGCCAGCAGTTTATCGAGCGGGGGCTATGGCTACACCTTC
TRBV6-5	NA	NA	TRBJ2-4	CASRLQGAGNIQYF	TGTGCCAGCAGATTACAGGGAGCCGGTAACATTCAGTACTTC
TRBV27	NA	NA	TRBJ1-2	CASSLGGQNHNYGYTF	TGTGCCAGCAGTTTAGGGGGCCAGAATCATAACTATGGCTACACCTTC
TRBV29-1	once	TRBD2	TRBJ2-1	CSVEPRTSGSNEQFF	TGCAGCGTCGAACCTCGGACTAGCGGGAGTAATGAGCAGTTCTTC
TRBV30	NA	TRBD2	TRBJ2-5	CAWSVLSPSGDPQYF	TGTGCCTGGAGTGTACTCTCTCCTAGCGGGGACCCCCAGTACTTC
TRBV4-2	NA	NA	TRBJ2-7	CASSQDALGPYEQYF	TGTGCCAGCAGCCAAGATGCCCTGGGCCCCTACGAGCAGTACTTC
TRBV6-1	NA	NA	TRBJ1-1	CASSDRMNTEAFF	TGTGCCAGCAGTGACAGGATGAACACTGAAGCTTTCTTT
TRBV5-6	NA	TRBD1	TRBJ2-1	CASSLVDRDEQFF	TGTGCCAGCAGCTTGGTAGACAGGGATGAGCAGTTCTTC
TRBV27	NA	TRBD2	TRBJ2-1	CASRKGLGGEQFF	TGTGCCAGCAGAAAGGGACTAGGCGGCGAGCAGTTCTTC
TRBV19	NA	NA	TRBJ2-7	CASSAGPANVRNEQYF	TGTGCCAGTAGTGCGGGACCGGCCAACGTCCGTAACGAGCAGTACTTC
TRBV5-1	NA	TRBD1	TRBJ2-7	CASSSRDRVYEQYF	TGCGCCAGCAGCTCACGGGACAGGGTTTACGAGCAGTACTTC
TRBV9	once	NA	TRBJ2-2	CASSVWPTGELFF	TGTGCCAGCAGCGTATGGCCCACCGGGGAGCTGTTTTTT
TRBV14	NA	TRBD1	TRBJ1-1	CASSRGDRGWSTEAFF	TGTGCCAGCAGCCGAGGGGACAGGGGATGGAGCACTGAAGCTTTCTTT
TRBV20-1	once	NA	TRBJ2-5	CSANLQETQYF	TGCAGTGCTAATCTCCAAGAGACCCAGTACTTC
TRBV6-1	few	TRBD2	TRBJ2-5	CASSERLAGGLDWTQYF	TGTGCCAGCAGTGAACGGCTAGCGGGAGGGCTTGATTGGACCCAGTACTTC
TRBV28	NA	TRBD1	TRBJ1-1	CASSFPPGTGNLNTEAFF	TGTGCCAGCAGTTTCCCTCCCGGGACAGGGAACTTGAACACTGAAGCTTTCTTT
TRBV27	NA	NA	TRBJ2-1	CASSLSSYNEQFF	TGTGCCAGCAGTCTGAGCTCCTACAATGAGCAGTTCTTC
TRBV19	once	NA	TRBJ1-5	CASSIRSGNQPQHF	TGTGCCAGTAGTATTCGGTCGGGCAATCAGCCCCAGCATTTT
TRBV5-6	NA	TRBD1	TRBJ1-5	CASSPGTGKMQPQHF	TGTGCCAGCAGCCCCGGGACAGGGAAGATGCAGCCCCAGCATTTT